The 14 T cell receptor beta chains reported below all come from one sample, sequenced in a study of blood T cell repertoires in COVID-19 (dated by TCRdb to about 2020). Library construction relied on the immunoSEQ multiplex PCR assay. The table comes from immuneACCESS by way of TCRdb, which keeps in-frame sequences with V and J called. Part of the clones is missing from these tables; in studies checked, under half for an unresolved V gene and the rest for unknown reasons. Here the sample has about 250,000 clones; around 82% occur a single time. The ten largest clones represent about a sixth of the sample. Input material: peripheral blood. Receptors were obtained from a person aged 65-85 years with COVID-19, enrolled during active disease.

A single count supports this clone. The chain employs TRBV9 and TRBJ2-1, with 13 bases fitting TRBD2. The germline V gene has CDR1 SGDLS and CDR2 YYNGEE. The CDR3 loop spans 15 amino acids. The V gene end was trimmed by 6 bases and the J gene end by 6 bases; junction bases not matched to a gene: 6. The CDR3: CASTPGLAGFNEQFF. CDR3 nucleotides: TGTGCCAGCACCCCGGGACTAGCGGGGTTCAATGAGCAGTTCTTC. The complete variable domain, with remaining parts taken from reference TRBV9 and TRBJ2-1, reads DSGVTQTPKHLITATGQRVTLRCSPRSGDLSVYWYQQSLDQGLQFLIQYYNGEERAKGNILERFSAQQFPDLHSELNLSSLELGDSALYFCASTPGLAGFNEQFFGPGTRLTVL.

This chain links TRBV7-9 with TRBJ1-5; unclear D gene. V gave up 0 bases and J gave up 3 bases, with 12 bases separating them. This CDR3 has 16 residues. Germline loops: CDR1 SEHNR, CDR2 FQNEAQ (reference sequence). CDR3 residues: CASSLAGDSNNQPQHF. The CDR3 DNA follows: TGTGCCAGCAGCTTAGCGGGTGACTCCAACAATCAGCCCCAGCATTTT.

The J gene is TRBJ1-4, the V gene TRBV4-3; the D gene is possibly TRBD1 (6 bases). Trimming left V 4 bases short and J 8 bases short, with 14 bases between. The CDR3 covers 14 residues. From germline, CDR1 is LGHNA and CDR2 YSLEER. CDR3 sequence reads: CASSRTGRAEKLFF. The DNA for the CDR3 is TGCGCCAGCAGCCGAACAGGGAGGGCGGAAAAACTGTTTTTT.

This chain joins TRBV10-2 and TRBJ2-1; TRBD1 matches 7 bases. The V gene's germline CDR1 is WSHSY and CDR2 SAAADI. CDR3 size: 14 residues. The V and J ends lost 6 bases and 10 bases, in that order; junction bases with no gene match: 12. This CDR3 is CASRRTGTSGEQFF. In DNA form, the CDR3 reads TGCGCCAGCAGACGGACAGGAACTTCGGGAGAGCAGTTCTTC.

V gene TRBV4-1 combines with J gene TRBJ1-5; 11 bases align to TRBD1. V shed 4 bases, J shed 2 bases, and the junction held 16 bases outside the gene matches. The CDR3 sequence is 20 residues long. Germline CDR1 reads MGHRA; CDR2 reads YSYEKL. This CDR3 reads CASSPLGQGAKVLRNQPQHF. CDR3 nucleotides: TGCGCCAGCAGCCCCCTCGGACAGGGGGCCAAGGTTCTCCGCAATCAGCCCCAGCATTTT.

The chain is built from TRBV19 and TRBJ1-5, with 7 bases aligning to TRBD1. Germline trimming cut 6 bases from V and 0 bases from J; bases unmatched to any gene: 11. The length of the CDR3 is 17 residues. Germline-derived CDR1 and CDR2 are LNHDA and SQIVND (reference sequence). CDR3 amino acids: CASSRTTGSYSNQPQHF. The CDR3 DNA reads as TGTGCCAGTAGCCGAACGACAGGGAGCTATAGCAATCAGCCCCAGCATTTT.

CDR3: CASSISASGNEQYF. The CDR3 bases are TGTGCCAGTAGTATCTCCGCATCGGGGAACGAGCAGTACTTC. The genes are TRBV19 and TRBJ2-7, with a weak D call TRBD2 (5 bases). The CDR3 contains 14 residues. The germline CDR1 and CDR2 sequences are LNHDA and SQIVND (reference sequence). Between the trimmed V and J ends, which lost 3 bases and 5 bases, there was a span of 14 bases.

This clone showed up just once. The chain carries TRBV5-1 and TRBJ1-3, with a possible D match to TRBD1 (6 bases). V lost 0 bases to trimming and J lost 4 bases, with 8 bases between them. The CDR3 has 14 residues. The germline V gene has CDR1 SGHRS and CDR2 YFSETQ. For the CDR3, the DNA is TGCGCCAGCAGCTTGGCTACAGGGGGAAACACCATATATTTT. This encodes CASSLATGGNTIYF.

A few counts support this clone. The chain uses TRBV7-8 and TRBJ2-7; the D is unclear. This CDR3 spans 15 amino acids. With 3 bases removed from V and 0 bases from J, the gap between germline ends came to 12 bases. Germline V gives CDR1 SGHVS, CDR2 FQNEAQ. The CDR3 DNA reads TGTGCCAGCAGCTTCTCCACAGTGTCCTCCTACGAGCAGTACTTC. Protein sequence: CASSFSTVSSYEQYF.

The chain links TRBV6-5 to TRBJ2-5, with D possibly matching TRBD1 (8 bases). V shed 6 bases and J shed 5 bases, with 16 bases lying between them. Germline-derived CDR1 and CDR2 are MNHEY and SVGAGI. The CDR3 is made up of 14 amino acids. CDR3 sequence reads: CASRTRGRGETQYF. The CDR3 bases are TGTGCCAGCAGGACCAGGGGGCGGGGGGAGACCCAGTACTTC.

The V and J genes are TRBV29-1 and TRBJ1-3; 9 nucleotides match TRBD1. This CDR3 region has 14 residues. V lost 5 bases and J lost 3; bases outside the gene matches: 5. Per germline, CDR1 SQVTM and CDR2 ANQGSEA. CDR3 loop: CSVRTGVGGNTIYF. In DNA form, the CDR3 reads TGCAGCGTTCGGACAGGGGTCGGTGGAAACACCATATATTTT.

V is TRBV19 and J is TRBJ2-7; 11 bases are shared with TRBD1. The CDR3 consists of 15 residues. V shed 4 bases, J shed 0 bases, and the junction held 2 bases outside the gene matches. Germline CDR1 is LNHDA and CDR2 is SQIVND (reference sequence). CDR3 sequence: CASSTGTGGSYEQYF. The CDR3, as DNA: TGTGCCAGTAGTACCGGGACAGGGGGCTCCTACGAGCAGTACTTC.

This rearrangement joins TRBV5-4 to TRBJ1-6, with D perhaps TRBD1 (5 bases). The CDR3 extends over 15 amino acids. Germline CDR1 is SGHNT and CDR2 is YYREEE (reference sequence). Trimming removed 4 bases from V and 5 bases from J, with 13 bases in between. CDR3 amino acids: CASSTQGVHNSPLHF. CDR3 in DNA: TGTGCCAGCAGCACCCAGGGTGTCCATAATTCACCCCTCCACTTT.

This clone came up a few times. The J gene is TRBJ1-6, the V gene TRBV6-6; 7 bases are a match to TRBD1. Per germline, CDR1 MNHNY and CDR2 SVGAGI (reference sequence). V trimming: 5 bases; J trimming: 8 bases; junction bases outside the gene matches: 12. The CDR3 runs to 16 residues. As DNA, the CDR3 is TGTGCCAGCAGTCACCGGGACAGCCAGGGGGATTCACCCCTCCACTTT. Translating gives CASSHRDSQGDSPLHF.